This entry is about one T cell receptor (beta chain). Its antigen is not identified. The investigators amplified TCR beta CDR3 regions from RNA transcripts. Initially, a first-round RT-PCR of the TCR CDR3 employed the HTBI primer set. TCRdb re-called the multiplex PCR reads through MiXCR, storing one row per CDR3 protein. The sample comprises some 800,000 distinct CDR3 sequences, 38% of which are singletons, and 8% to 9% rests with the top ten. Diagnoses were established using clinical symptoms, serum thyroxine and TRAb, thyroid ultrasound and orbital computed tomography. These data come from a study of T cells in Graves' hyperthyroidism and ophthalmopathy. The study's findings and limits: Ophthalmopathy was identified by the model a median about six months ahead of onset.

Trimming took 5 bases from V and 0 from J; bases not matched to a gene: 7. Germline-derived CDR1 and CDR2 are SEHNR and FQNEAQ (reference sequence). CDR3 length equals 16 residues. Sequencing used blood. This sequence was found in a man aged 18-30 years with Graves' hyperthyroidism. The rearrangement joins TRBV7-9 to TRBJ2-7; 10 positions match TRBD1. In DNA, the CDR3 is TGTGCCAGCAGCCTGACAGGGGGCAACCCCTCCTACGAGCAGTACTTC. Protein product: CASSLTGGNPSYEQYF.